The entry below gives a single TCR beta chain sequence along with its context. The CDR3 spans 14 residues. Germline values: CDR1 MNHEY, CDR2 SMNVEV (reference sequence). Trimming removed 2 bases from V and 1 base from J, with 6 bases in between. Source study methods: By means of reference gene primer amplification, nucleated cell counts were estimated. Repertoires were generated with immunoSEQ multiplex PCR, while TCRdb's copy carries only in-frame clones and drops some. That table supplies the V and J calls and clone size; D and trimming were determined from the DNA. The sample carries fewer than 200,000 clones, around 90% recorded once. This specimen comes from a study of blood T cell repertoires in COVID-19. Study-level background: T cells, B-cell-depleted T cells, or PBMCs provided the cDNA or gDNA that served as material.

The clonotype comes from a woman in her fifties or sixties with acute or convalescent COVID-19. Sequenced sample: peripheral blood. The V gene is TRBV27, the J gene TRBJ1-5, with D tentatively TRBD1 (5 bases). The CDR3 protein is CASSLGGSNQPQHF. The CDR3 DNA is TGTGCCAGCAGTTTAGGGGGGAGCAATCAGCCCCAGCATTTT.